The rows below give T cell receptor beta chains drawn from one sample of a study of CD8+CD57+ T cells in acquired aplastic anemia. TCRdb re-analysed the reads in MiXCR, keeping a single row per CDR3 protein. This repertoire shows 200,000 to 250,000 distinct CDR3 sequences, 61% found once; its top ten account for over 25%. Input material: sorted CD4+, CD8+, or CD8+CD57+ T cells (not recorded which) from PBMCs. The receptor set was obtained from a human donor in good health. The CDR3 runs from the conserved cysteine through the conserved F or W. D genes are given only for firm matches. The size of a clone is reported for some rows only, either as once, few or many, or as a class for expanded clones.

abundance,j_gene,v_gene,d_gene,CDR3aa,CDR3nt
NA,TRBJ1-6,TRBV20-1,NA,CSARVTWGDNSPLHF,TGCAGTGCTAGAGTTACTTGGGGCGATAATTCACCCCTCCACTTT
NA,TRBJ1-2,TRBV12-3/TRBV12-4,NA,CASSRTAFYGYTF,TGTGCCAGCAGCAGGACCGCATTCTATGGCTACACCTTC
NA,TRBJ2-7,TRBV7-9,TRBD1,CASSQGQGRYEQCF,TGTGCCAGCAGCCAAGGACAGGGGAGATACGAGCAGTGCTTC
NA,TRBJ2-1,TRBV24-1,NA,CATSDQSRHEQFF,TGTGCCACCAGTGATCAGTCCCGGCATGAGCAGTTCTTC
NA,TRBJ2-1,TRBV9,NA,CASSVEGYTGELEQFF,TGTGCCAGCAGCGTAGAAGGGTACACCGGGGAGCTTGAGCAGTTCTTC
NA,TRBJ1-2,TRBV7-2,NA,CASSFGPRTAGYGYTF,TGTGCCAGCAGCTTTGGTCCCAGGACAGCTGGCTATGGCTACACCTTC
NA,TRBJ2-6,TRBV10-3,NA,CASSISGANVLTF,TGTGCCAGCAGTATATCTGGGGCCAACGTCCTGACTTTC
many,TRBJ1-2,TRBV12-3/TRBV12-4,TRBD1,CASSPGTGVIYGYTF,TGTGCCAGCAGCCCCGGGACAGGGGTTATCTATGGCTACACCTTC
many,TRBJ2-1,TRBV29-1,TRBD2,CSALSGGHNEQFF,TGCAGCGCCCTGTCGGGGGGTCACAATGAGCAGTTCTTC
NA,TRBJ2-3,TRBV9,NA,CASSAWGGGGVDTQYF,TGTGCCAGCAGCGCCTGGGGGGGAGGGGGCGTAGATACGCAGTATTTT
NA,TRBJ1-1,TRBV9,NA,CASSGLGREINTEAFF,TGTGCCAGCAGCGGCCTTGGGAGGGAGATTAACACTGAAGCTTTCTTT